This TCR beta chain stems from a study of glioma-infiltrating T cells (dated by TCRdb to the mid-2010s). Concerning the study at large: Low-grade gliomas were represented by WHO grade II oligodendrogliomas or astrocytomas, and glioblastomas were represented by WHO grade IV tumors that were sampled at initial rather than recurrent diagnosis. For blood libraries, the target was about 4- to 10-fold sequencing coverage of about a million peripheral T cells. Glioma patients received dexamethasone for six or fewer days before surgery. The paired cohort comprised three low-grade glioma patients, several primary glioblastoma patients and three non-glioma patients contributing non-neoplastic brain tissue. To gauge divergence between tissue and blood T-cell populations, every tissue-infiltrating repertoire was compared against the peripheral blood repertoire from the same patient. Sequencing of TCR alpha- and beta-chain repertoires was performed on glioma tissue, on non-neoplastic brain tissue, and on matched peripheral blood mononuclear cells. The investigation overall reported the following: Small numbers underpinned the group comparisons: about eight glioblastoma patients, three low-grade glioma patients and three non-neoplastic patients. Very few CDR3 sequences were found to be shared between tissue and blood, and this scarcity was attributed to high CDR3 diversity and limited sampling. VJ-independent divergence between tissue and blood was below expectation in non-neoplastic patients but above expectation in all gliomas, especially low-grade gliomas. Patients with low tissue-blood divergence were marked by a signature set of shared blood CDR3 motifs, and this signature set was depleted in highly divergent patients.

There are 17 amino acids in the CDR3, from cysteine to phenylalanine inclusive. Only CDR3 DNA remains: 51 bases, in frame from the first base. In the germline V gene, CDR1 corresponds to SGHVS and CDR2 to FNYEAQ. V is shortened by 7 bases, J by 3 bases, and the region joining them spans 23 bases. The iRepertoire nested amplicon-rescue multiplex PCR (arm-PCR) platform was used to amplify TCR alpha and beta CDR3 regions from RNA. For one-step reverse transcription and amplification, roughly 90-450 ng of tissue mRNA or PBMC total RNA was used as input. Following bead purification, Illumina adapters were added by a secondary multiplex PCR, and the libraries were gel-purified between 200 and 400 bp. Internal 6-nucleotide barcodes were carried by the libraries and were used for demultiplexing. The libraries were sequenced on an Illumina MiSeq using 2x220 or 2x250 nucleotide paired-end reads. Per the source publication's procedure: Paired reads were merged with FLASH 1.2.11 and aligned to the GRCh37 human genome with BWA-MEM before extracting TRA and TRB reads. V and J assignment used an IMGT-derived reference of cassette sequences and CDR3 motifs that included pseudogenes. Reads were translated in three frames, and productive CDR3s were defined as those with a C...FGXG motif and no stop codons. Clonotypes were defined as unique combinations of V-J cassette pair and CDR3 amino acid sequence. Reads were filtered by Hamming distance, thresholded by each sample's sequence error rate in mapped regions. TCRdb handled the public reads itself, with Q25 trimming in fastp and clone calling in MiXCR, and kept productive beta chains. Rows with one shared CDR3 protein collapse into an entry with the most common genes and DNA. What appears here as the V and J calls and clone size reflects TCRdb's work, not the paper's. The sample table holds more than 300,000 distinct CDR3 sequences, of which 35% to 45% were seen once. Together, the top ten hold 12% of the sample.

For this clonotype: Its antigen is still unknown. Base qualities are missing; no much larger clone stands one base away.

Immediately after resection, surgical brain or tumor specimens were cryofrozen in liquid nitrogen, and peripheral blood cells were collected at the same time. Sequenced: glioma tissue, nonneoplastic brain tissue, or PBMCs (not recorded which). The chain is assembled from TRBV7-6 and TRBJ2-3, with the D gene possibly TRBD1 or TRBD2, each one fitting 5 bases. This clonotype was obtained from a human donor with low-grade glioma or glioblastoma, undergoing nonglioma brain surgery, or in good health (not recorded which). CDR3 loop: CASTTWGRRRRTDTQYF. The DNA sequence is given as TGTGCCAGCACAACTTGGGGGAGAAGGAGGAGGACAGATACGCAGTATTTT.